This TCR beta chain was documented in a study of blood T cell repertoires in COVID-19. Study as a whole: In each case, the material was cDNA or gDNA derived from T cells, B-cell-depleted T cells, or PBMCs.

Sequencing was performed with immunoSEQ multiplex PCR; in TCRdb, only in-frame clones are kept and a portion is missing. The sample lists 95,000 to 110,000 clones, about 90% occurring once. CDR3 size: 15 residues. Deletions cut 7 bases from V and 6 bases from J, with 16 bases between. The germline CDR1 and CDR2 sequences are MDHEN and SYDVKM. The sequencing sample was made of peripheral blood. The gene calls are TRBV28 and TRBJ1-6; D is uncertain. This receptor was identified in a human donor in a cohort sampled during active COVID-19. The CDR3 region is CASIQYGLANSPLHF. CDR3 in DNA: TGTGCCAGCATTCAGTACGGACTCGCTAATTCACCCCTCCACTTT.